This entry lists 15 T cell receptor beta chains sequenced from one sample in a study of blood T cell repertoires in COVID-19. This table comes from immunoSEQ multiplex PCR, and its TCRdb copy is limited to in-frame clones, with some not included. The sample lists about 240,000 clones, around 86% occurring once. The sample taken for sequencing was peripheral blood. The source of these receptors is a man older than 75 with acute or convalescent COVID-19.

The V gene is TRBV5-1, the J gene TRBJ2-7; D perhaps matches TRBD1 (6 bases). This CDR3 region has 15 residues. V was shortened by 1 base and J by 3 bases, with 14 bases between the two germline ends. Germline assignment: CDR1 SGHRS and CDR2 YFSETQ. This CDR3 reads CASSLTGSTFYEQYF. The CDR3 DNA reads TGCGCCAGCAGCTTGACAGGGTCGACCTTCTACGAGCAGTACTTC.

The J gene is TRBJ2-5, the V gene TRBV9, with D perhaps matching TRBD2 (5 bases). Germline CDR1 and CDR2: SGDLS and YYNGEE. The CDR3 is made up of 15 amino acids. V dropped 4 bases and J dropped 1 base, with 14 bases sitting between them. CDR3 nucleotide sequence: TGTGCCAGCAGCACCTACGGAGGATTCCAAGAGACCCAGTACTTC. It specifies CASSTYGGFQETQYF.

The rearrangement joins TRBV4-1 to TRBJ1-3, with D perhaps matching TRBD1 (5 bases). Deletions cut 4 bases from V and 3 bases from J, with 13 bases between. The CDR3 loop spans 15 amino acids. The germline V gene encodes CDR1 MGHRA and CDR2 YSYEKL. Written as DNA, the CDR3 is TGCGCCAGCAGCCCCCAAGCAGGGTATGGAAACACCATATATTTT. Its translation: CASSPQAGYGNTIYF.

This chain links TRBV12-3 or TRBV12-4 with TRBJ1-2, with D possibly TRBD1 on 5 matching bases. Trimming pared 5 bases from V and 6 bases from J, leaving 10 bases between. The CDR3 has 12 residues. The CDR3 nucleotides read TGTGCCAGCAGTGGACCAGGGAATGGCTACACCTTC. This codes for CASSGPGNGYTF.

This clone was seen only once. The J gene is TRBJ1-5, the V gene TRBV11-1; tentative D call: TRBD1 (5 bases). Looked up from germline, CDR1 is SGHAT and CDR2 is FQDESV (reference sequence). V lost 5 bases and J 2 bases, leaving 10 bases between the germline ends. This CDR3 comprises 14 residues. The CDR3 DNA reads as TGTGCCAGCAGCCGAGACAGTGGCAATCAGCCCCAGCATTTT. Residues: CASSRDSGNQPQHF.

Only a few counts were recorded for this clone. The rearrangement links TRBV6-5 to TRBJ2-7, with D perhaps TRBD1 (5 bases). Germline V gene sequence: CDR1 MNHEY, CDR2 SVGAGI. V shed 7 bases and J shed 1 base, with 17 bases lying between them. CDR3 length: 15 residues. CDR3 sequence: CASTTGPSQSYEQYF. In nucleotides, the CDR3 is TGTGCCAGCACCACAGGTCCCTCCCAGTCCTACGAGCAGTACTTC.

This clone has more than one count but fewer than ten. The chain joins TRBV4-2 to TRBJ2-5, with TRBD1 matching 9 bases. V lost 1 base and J lost 5; bases outside the gene matches: 8. This CDR3 spans 16 amino acids. CDR1 is LGHNA and CDR2 is YNFKEQ in the germline V gene. The CDR3 coding sequence is TGTGCCAGCAGCCAAGGCGGGGGACAGGGAAGCGAGACCCAGTACTTC. It yields the protein CASSQGGGQGSETQYF.

CDR3 bases: TGTGCCAGCAGGCCACAGGGCCGGGGCACTGAAGCTTTCTTT. As protein: CASRPQGRGTEAFF. This sequence joins TRBV7-2 and TRBJ1-1, with a weak D call TRBD1 (6 bases). The CDR3 loop spans 14 amino acids. Per the germline V gene, CDR1 is SGHTA and CDR2 is FQGNSA. The V end was cut by 6 bases, the J end by 4 bases, with 15 bases between.

This clone has more than one count but fewer than ten. Other nucleotide sequences from this sample produce the same CDR3. CDR3 nucleotide sequence: TGTGCCAGCAGCTTGCGGGGCACAGATACGCAGTATTTT. The encoded protein is CASSLRGTDTQYF. This chain connects TRBV5-4 to TRBJ2-3; no clear D. V gave up 1 base and J gave up 1 base, with 4 bases separating them. The germline V gene encodes CDR1 SGHNT and CDR2 YYREEE (reference sequence). This CDR3 contains 13 residues.

The chain couples TRBV5-4 to TRBJ2-3, with D possibly matching TRBD1 (6 bases). CDR3 length: 16 residues. V was pared by 4 bases and J by 0 bases, with 15 bases between. CDR1 and CDR2 from the germline V gene are SGHNT and YYREEE (reference sequence). The CDR3 reads CASSPDRQASTDTQYF. The DNA of the CDR3 is TGTGCCAGCAGCCCCGACCGACAGGCCAGCACAGATACGCAGTATTTT.

V is TRBV7-8 and J is TRBJ2-1; 14 positions agree with TRBD2. CDR3 size: 17 residues. V shed 5 bases and J 6 bases; nucleotides not matched to a gene: 9. Germline CDR1 SGHVS, CDR2 FQNEAQ. The CDR3 DNA reads TGTGCCAGCAGCCGGACTAGCGGGAGGCCTACTCCCAATGAGCAGTTCTTC. It encodes CASSRTSGRPTPNEQFF.

The genes are TRBV19 and TRBJ2-2; D call uncertain. Trimming removed 4 bases at V and 1 base at J, with 4 bases between. CDR1 is LNHDA and CDR2 is SQIVND in the germline V gene (reference sequence). The CDR3 totals 13 residues. CDR3 in DNA: TGTGCCAGTAGTAGAGTGAACACCGGGGAGCTGTTTTTT. This translates into CASSRVNTGELFF.

The chain has TRBV5-4 and TRBJ1-6, with D perhaps TRBD1 (5 bases). Per germline, CDR1 SGHNT and CDR2 YYREEE (reference sequence). The CDR3 loop spans 18 amino acids. Trimming removed 6 bases from V and 9 bases from J, with 28 bases in between. The CDR3 spells CASTNIKPGLTWGSPLHF. As DNA, the CDR3 is TGTGCCAGCACCAATATTAAACCGGGACTCACATGGGGTTCACCCCTCCACTTT.

V usage is TRBV6-2 or TRBV6-3 and J usage is TRBJ2-1; 10 bases are a match to TRBD1. CDR3 length: 16 amino acids. The germline gives CDR1 MNHEY, CDR2 SVGEGT. With 0 bases clipped from V and 5 bases from J, the junction kept 4 bases outside the gene matches. The CDR3 region is CASSYSRTGGHNEQFF. CDR3 DNA sequence: TGTGCCAGCAGTTACTCGAGGACAGGGGGGCACAATGAGCAGTTCTTC.

Points on this clone: In the same sample, other DNA sequences code for this CDR3. The chain uses TRBV28 and TRBJ2-7; no definite D call. Looked up from germline, CDR1 is MDHEN and CDR2 is SYDVKM. The CDR3 runs 13 residues. The V and J ends lost 6 bases and 1 base respectively, with 10 bases between them. The CDR3 is CASSRSGSYEQYF. The CDR3 nucleotides read TGTGCCAGCAGCAGATCCGGGTCCTACGAGCAGTACTTC.